This paragraph reports one T cell receptor (beta chain). Its antigen is not known. These data come from a study of beta chain features in type 1 diabetes. The study's findings and limits: Among all four CD4+ subsets, Type 1 diabetes patients had TCRB CDR3s that were moderately but significantly shorter. The VDJ junctions of type 1 diabetes patients carried fewer insertions and more deletions. Sequencing the cDNA could make cells with high TCR expression show up more than they should. Patients' naive, central memory and regulatory TCRB repertoires appeared more alike than those of healthy donors.

Germline V gene lookup returns CDR1 LGHNA and CDR2 YNFKEQ. The V segment lost 2 bases and the J segment 1 base; nucleotides outside the gene matches: 3. The CDR3 length is 15 residues. What was sequenced were expressed TCRB transcripts, since all of the isolated RNA had been reverse transcribed. Produced via immunoSEQ multiplex PCR; TCRdb's table is partial and in-frame only. The table includes more than 200,000 clones, around 15% detected once. Source material: naive CD4+ T cells from blood. This chain connects TRBV4-2 to TRBJ2-5; 8 nucleotides match TRBD1. This TCR came from a man younger than 45 with type 1 diabetes. CDR3 in DNA: TGTGCCAGCAGCCAAACCGGACAGGGCCAAGAGACCCAGTACTTC. This encodes CASSQTGQGQETQYF.